This is a list of T cell receptor beta chains from one sample in a study of T cell responses to AZD1222 COVID-19 vaccine. Generated by immunoSEQ multiplex PCR, the TCRdb table keeps only in-frame clones and is missing some. Among roughly 120,000 clones, about 85% were seen once, and the ten largest hold roughly 5.2%. This specimen was peripheral blood, taken on day 0 of AZD1222 vaccination. The receptor source for this set is an adult in good health. CDR3s include the opening cysteine and the closing phenylalanine or tryptophan. The D gene is left open where the match is weak. Clone size is shown for a subset of rows, as once, few, many or a class of expanded clone.

TRBV7-8	TRBJ1-4	NA	TRBD1	CASSLGTGTGMEKLFF	TGTGCCAGCAGCTTAGGAACGGGGACAGGGATGGAAAAACTGTTTTTT
TRBV27	TRBJ1-4	once	NA	CASSPERVGVNEKLFF	TGTGCCAGCAGTCCAGAAAGGGTAGGGGTTAATGAAAAACTGTTTTTT
TRBV11-3	TRBJ2-1	NA	NA	CASSLGRGEGSYNEQFF	TGTGCCAGCAGCTTAGGCAGGGGGGAGGGGTCCTACAATGAGCAGTTCTTC
TRBV9	TRBJ1-1	NA	NA	CASSVQGNTEAFF	TGTGCCAGCAGCGTACAAGGGAACACTGAAGCTTTCTTT
TRBV10-3	TRBJ2-5	NA	NA	CAISESSLGLKATKFRTQYF	TGTGCCATCAGTGAGTCGAGCTTAGGGCTGAAGGCCACCAAGTTCCGGACCCAGTACTTC
TRBV28	TRBJ2-5	NA	TRBD1	CASMGGGQGEETQYF	TGTGCCAGCATGGGAGGGGGACAGGGGGAAGAGACCCAGTACTTC
TRBV2	TRBJ2-5	few	NA	CASSDTGQQETQYF	TGTGCCAGCAGTGATACGGGCCAGCAAGAGACCCAGTACTTC
TRBV7-9	TRBJ2-7	NA	TRBD2	CASSPESGGLYEQYF	TGTGCCAGCAGCCCCGAGAGCGGGGGTCTCTACGAGCAGTACTTC
TRBV28	TRBJ2-7	few	TRBD1	CAIIGGDRVGEQYF	TGTGCCATCATAGGAGGGGACAGGGTTGGTGAGCAGTACTTC
TRBV28	TRBJ1-2	NA	NA	CASSLPGLYGYTF	TGTGCCAGCAGTTTGCCCGGGCTCTATGGCTACACCTTC
TRBV11-3	TRBJ2-7	once	TRBD1	CASSYGQGGEQYF	TGTGCCAGCAGTTACGGACAGGGCGGGGAGCAGTACTTC
TRBV30	TRBJ1-1	NA	NA	CAWRGSGVTEAFF	TGTGCCTGGAGAGGGTCAGGGGTAACTGAAGCTTTCTTT
TRBV14	TRBJ1-2	NA	NA	CASSQVEGYGYTF	TGTGCCAGCAGCCAAGTTGAAGGTTATGGCTACACCTTC
TRBV5-6	TRBJ2-2	NA	NA	CASSFFGGNTGELFF	TGTGCCAGCAGCTTCTTTGGGGGTAACACCGGGGAGCTGTTTTTT
TRBV9	TRBJ2-7	NA	TRBD2	CASSTTTSGGALEQYF	TGTGCCAGCAGCACAACAACTAGCGGGGGGGCTCTAGAGCAGTACTTC
TRBV20-1	TRBJ1-5	NA	NA	CSASGPSNQPQHF	TGCAGTGCTAGTGGACCCAGCAATCAGCCCCAGCATTTT
TRBV14	TRBJ2-2	NA	NA	CASSPLQIQGTGELFF	TGTGCCAGCAGCCCCCTCCAAATACAGGGCACCGGGGAGCTGTTTTTT
TRBV28	TRBJ1-2	NA	NA	CAIQSPGRDGYTF	TGTGCCATCCAATCACCGGGCAGGGATGGCTACACCTTC
TRBV12-3/TRBV12-4	TRBJ1-6	NA	NA	CASCPGAGSPLHF	TGTGCCAGCTGCCCAGGGGCTGGTTCACCCCTCCACTTT
TRBV11-2	TRBJ1-1	few	NA	CASGSTEAFF	TGTGCCAGCGGCTCCACTGAAGCTTTCTTT
TRBV5-8	TRBJ2-5	few	TRBD1	CASSQYIGQEETQYF	TGTGCCAGCAGCCAATATATCGGACAGGAAGAGACCCAGTACTTC
TRBV3-1/TRBV3-2	TRBJ1-5	NA	TRBD1	CASSPGQGARGNQPQHF	TGTGCCAGCAGCCCGGGACAGGGGGCGCGAGGCAATCAGCCCCAGCATTTT
TRBV5-4	TRBJ2-3	NA	NA	CASSLAGSSSTDTQYF	TGTGCCAGCAGCTTGGCGGGCAGCTCTAGCACAGATACGCAGTATTTT
TRBV18	TRBJ1-2	NA	NA	CASSPPAGGDGYTF	TGTGCCAGCTCACCACCGGCAGGAGGGGATGGCTACACCTTC
TRBV28	TRBJ2-3	NA	TRBD2	CASSPAGPSTDTQYF	TGTGCCAGCAGCCCAGCGGGGCCTAGCACAGATACGCAGTATTTT
TRBV6-1	TRBJ1-2	NA	NA	CASSEFLTGSFYGYTF	TGTGCCAGCAGTGAATTTTTGACAGGCTCCTTTTATGGCTACACCTTC
TRBV5-5	TRBJ1-6	NA	NA	CASSSDSRSPLHF	TGTGCCAGCAGCTCGGACAGCCGTTCACCCCTCCACTTT
TRBV7-2	TRBJ2-3	NA	TRBD2	CAISGGAGGGDTQYF	TGTGCCATCTCGGGTGGAGCGGGGGGCGGGGATACGCAGTATTTT
TRBV18	TRBJ2-1	few	NA	CASSPPSRNEQFF	TGTGCCAGCTCACCACCCTCTAGAAATGAGCAGTTCTTC
TRBV24-1	TRBJ2-1	NA	TRBD2	CATSKTGTSGSNEQFF	TGTGCCACCAGTAAAACCGGGACTAGCGGGAGTAATGAGCAGTTCTTC
TRBV19	TRBJ1-3	NA	TRBD1	CASIELRDRRNTIYF	TGTGCCAGTATCGAACTCCGGGACAGAAGAAACACCATATATTTT
TRBV9	TRBJ1-6	NA	TRBD1	CASSVGYRGSMDSPLHF	TGTGCCAGCAGCGTTGGATACAGGGGCTCTATGGATTCACCCCTCCACTTT
TRBV2	TRBJ2-1	few	NA	CASSVAGLEQFF	TGTGCCAGCAGTGTGGCAGGGCTTGAGCAGTTCTTC
TRBV7-2	TRBJ2-1	NA	TRBD2	CASSLAPGLEGDNEQFF	TGTGCCAGCAGCTTAGCCCCGGGACTAGAGGGGGACAATGAGCAGTTCTTC
TRBV19	TRBJ1-5	once	NA	CASSIPWDAADSNQPQHF	TGTGCCAGTAGTATACCCTGGGACGCAGCCGATAGCAATCAGCCCCAGCATTTT
TRBV7-2	TRBJ2-5	NA	TRBD2	CASSLGSGGETQYF	TGTGCCAGCAGCTTAGGGAGCGGGGGAGAGACCCAGTACTTC
TRBV18	TRBJ2-3	NA	TRBD2	CASSQKASGGSDTQYF	TGTGCCAGCTCACAGAAGGCTAGCGGGGGGTCAGATACGCAGTATTTT
TRBV7-9	TRBJ2-5	NA	TRBD2	CASSGGLAGMRETQYF	TGTGCCAGCAGCGGGGGACTAGCGGGGATGCGGGAGACCCAGTACTTC
TRBV7-2	TRBJ1-1	NA	TRBD1	CASSLGAGGNTEAFF	TGTGCCAGCAGCTTAGGGGCAGGGGGGAACACTGAAGCTTTCTTT
TRBV28	TRBJ1-3	once	NA	CASSLELGARAGNTIYF	TGTGCCAGCAGTTTAGAGCTGGGGGCAAGGGCTGGAAACACCATATATTTT
TRBV6-1	TRBJ1-3	once	TRBD1	CASSGARQGPGNTIYF	TGTGCCAGCAGTGGGGCTAGACAGGGGCCTGGAAACACCATATATTTT
TRBV5-4	TRBJ2-5	NA	NA	CASSEGAGKETQYF	TGTGCCAGCAGCGAAGGGGCGGGGAAAGAGACCCAGTACTTC